Shown below are 11 T cell receptor beta chains from a single sample sequenced in a study of cytomegalovirus exposure and HLA in healthy donors. PCR was performed using 60 Vbeta and 13 Jbeta primers. This table comes from immunoSEQ multiplex PCR, and its TCRdb copy is limited to in-frame clones, with some not included. Found here are under 200,000 clones, about 59% of them singletons; the top ten hold 2.5% to 3%. The source material was PBMCs. The source of these receptors is a man aged 35 to 55 in good health and CMV-seronegative.

The table lists this clone with a few counts. The junction does not match germline at one end; this may be a read error. This chain connects TRBV7-7 to TRBJ2-7, with D maybe TRBD2 (6 bases). Germline CDR1 SSHAT, CDR2 FNYEAQ (reference sequence). The CDR3 is 15 amino acids. This CDR3 reads CASSFGSSASYEQYF. The CDR3, as DNA: TGTGCTAGCAGCTTTGGCTCTAGCGCTTCGTACGAGCAGTACTTC. Supplemented by reference TRBV7-7 and TRBJ2-7, the full variable domain reads GAGVSQSPRYKVTKRGQDVTLRCDPISSHATLYWYQQALGQGPEFLTYFNYEAQPDKSGLPSDRFSAERPEGSISTLTIQRTEQRDSAMYRCASSFGSSASYEQYFGPGTRLTVT.

The V gene is TRBV4-1, the J gene TRBJ2-5; 11 bases agree with TRBD2. Germline CDR1 is MGHRA and CDR2 is YSYEKL. With V trimmed by 3 bases and J by 1 base, 1 base remained unmatched. This CDR3 has 15 residues. CDR3 in amino acids: CASSQGLAAQETQYF. The CDR3, as DNA: TGCGCCAGCAGCCAGGGACTAGCGGCCCAAGAGACCCAGTACTTC.

This chain connects TRBV7-3 to TRBJ2-3; the match to TRBD1 covers 10 bases. CDR1 and CDR2 from the germline V gene are SGHTA and FQGTGA. After removal of 4 bases from V and 6 bases from J, the junction contained 7 bases not matched to a gene. CDR3 length: 15 residues. CDR3 DNA sequence: TGTGCCAGCAGCTCTAGGACAGGGGGTTCCGATACGCAGTATTTT. This encodes CASSSRTGGSDTQYF.

In its sample, this clone was seen once. This rearrangement joins TRBV7-6 to TRBJ2-3; weak D call: TRBD1 (6 bases). Germline loops: CDR1 SGHVS, CDR2 FNYEAQ. The V end lost 4 bases, the J end lost 4 bases, and 9 bases lay between the germline ends. This CDR3 has 13 residues. CDR3 residues: CASSYRVADTQYF. Here the CDR3 DNA reads TGTGCCAGCAGCTACAGGGTTGCAGATACGCAGTATTTT.

This clone was detected only a few times. V is TRBV5-5 and J is TRBJ1-1; D remains unclear. Trimming removed 4 bases from V and 2 bases from J, with 15 bases in between. This CDR3 region has 15 residues. The germline V gene has CDR1 SGHKS and CDR2 YYEKEE (reference sequence). Here the CDR3 reads CASSPSGPDNTEAFF. The DNA of the CDR3 is TGTGCCAGCAGCCCAAGCGGTCCGGATAACACTGAAGCTTTCTTT.

There are a few counts of this clone. The chain employs TRBV6-5 and TRBJ2-3, with a tentative D call TRBD1 (5 bases). The germline V and J ends were trimmed by 2 bases and 6 bases, with 9 bases remaining between them. Germline loops: CDR1 MNHEY, CDR2 SVGAGI. The CDR3 sequence is 13 residues long. The CDR3 is CASSYTSGDTQYF. The CDR3 DNA sequence: TGTGCCAGCAGTTACACTTCAGGGGATACGCAGTATTTT.

This clone was seen a handful of times. This sequence joins TRBV12-5 and TRBJ1-1; D is uncertain. Trimming shortened V by 1 base and J by 3 bases, and 12 bases separated the two germline ends. Germline values: CDR1 LGHNT, CDR2 FRNRAP. This CDR3 has 15 residues. DNA for the CDR3: TGTGCTAGTGGTTTGGCACTTAGCGGACACACTGAAGCTTTCTTT. Translated, it gives CASGLALSGHTEAFF.

The chain joins TRBV9 to TRBJ2-1; 12 bases line up with TRBD2. The length of the CDR3 is 18 residues. V was pared by 0 bases and J by 6 bases, with 10 bases of the junction left unmatched. CDR1 SGDLS and CDR2 YYNGEE come from the germline V gene. The CDR3 bases are TGTGCCAGCAGCGTAGCTGGTTCTAGCGGGGGGGCTATCAATGAGCAGTTCTTC. Translation: CASSVAGSSGGAINEQFF.

With regard to this clone: Other nucleotide sequences from this sample produce the same CDR3. The J gene is TRBJ2-3, the V gene TRBV9; 12 bases align to TRBD2. The CDR3 consists of 17 residues. In germline, CDR1 is SGDLS, CDR2 YYNGEE. Trimming cost V 2 bases and J 2 bases; bases outside gene matches: 6. The CDR3 reads CASSVPLAGGPTDTQYF. CDR3 sequence (DNA): TGTGCCAGCAGCGTCCCACTAGCGGGAGGACCCACAGATACGCAGTATTTT.

The J gene is TRBJ2-1, the V gene TRBV15; 8 bases agree with TRBD2. The junction had 14 bases not matched to a gene; V was cut back by 3 bases and J by 4 bases. Germline V gene sequence: CDR1 LNHNV, CDR2 YYDKDF (reference sequence). CDR3 length equals 18 residues. CDR3: CATSSTEVSGTLYNEQFF. The CDR3 nucleotides read TGTGCCACCAGCAGCACTGAAGTTAGCGGGACTTTGTACAATGAGCAGTTCTTC.

Concerning this clone: An end of the junction differs from the germline gene, which may be a read error. The V and J genes are TRBV7-9 and TRBJ1-6; D possibly corresponds to TRBD1 (6 bases). The CDR3 consists of 14 residues. Germline V gives CDR1 SEHNR, CDR2 FQNEAQ (reference sequence). CDR3 DNA: TGTTCCAGCAGCTCGGACAGCTATAATTCACCCCTCCACTTT. Protein product: CSSSSDSYNSPLHF.